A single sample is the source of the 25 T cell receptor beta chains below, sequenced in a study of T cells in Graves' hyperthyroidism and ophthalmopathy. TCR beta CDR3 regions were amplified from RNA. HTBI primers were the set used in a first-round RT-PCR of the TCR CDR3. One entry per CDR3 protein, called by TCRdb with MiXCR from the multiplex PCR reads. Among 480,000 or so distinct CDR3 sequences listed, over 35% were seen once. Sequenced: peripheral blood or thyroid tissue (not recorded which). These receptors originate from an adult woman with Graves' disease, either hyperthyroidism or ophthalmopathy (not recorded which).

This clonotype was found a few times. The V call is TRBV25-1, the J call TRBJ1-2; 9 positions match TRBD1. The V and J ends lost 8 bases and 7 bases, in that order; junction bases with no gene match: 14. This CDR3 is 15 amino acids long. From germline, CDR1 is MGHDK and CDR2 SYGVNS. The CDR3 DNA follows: TGTGCCAGCTCAGGAACTGGACAGGGGACGGGTGGCTACACCTTC. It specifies CASSGTGQGTGGYTF.

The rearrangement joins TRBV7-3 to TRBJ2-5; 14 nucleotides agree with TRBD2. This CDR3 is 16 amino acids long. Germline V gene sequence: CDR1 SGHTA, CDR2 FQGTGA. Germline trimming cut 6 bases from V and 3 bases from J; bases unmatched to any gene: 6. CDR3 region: CASRGLAGVVEETQYF. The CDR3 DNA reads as TGTGCCAGCAGGGGACTAGCGGGAGTGGTCGAAGAGACCCAGTACTTC.

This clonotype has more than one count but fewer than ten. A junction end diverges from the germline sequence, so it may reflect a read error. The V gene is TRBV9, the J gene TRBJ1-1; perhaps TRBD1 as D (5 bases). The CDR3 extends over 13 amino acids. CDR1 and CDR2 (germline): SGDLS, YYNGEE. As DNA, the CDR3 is TGCGCCAGCAGTGAGTATGAGGCAGGGGAAGCTTTCTTT. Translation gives CASSEYEAGEAFF. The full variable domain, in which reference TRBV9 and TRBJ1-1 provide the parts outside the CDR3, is DSGVTQTPKHLITATGQRVTLRCSPRSGDLSVYWYQQSLDQGLQFLIQYYNGEERAKGNILERFSAQQFPDLHSELNLSSLELGDSALYFCASSEYEAGEAFFGQGTRLTVV.

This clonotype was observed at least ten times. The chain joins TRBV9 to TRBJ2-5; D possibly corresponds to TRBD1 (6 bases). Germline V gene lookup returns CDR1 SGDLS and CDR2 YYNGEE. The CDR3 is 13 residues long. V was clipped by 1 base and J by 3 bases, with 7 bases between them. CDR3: CASSVSGEETQYF. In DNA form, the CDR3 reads TGTGCCAGCAGCGTATCAGGGGAAGAGACCCAGTACTTC.

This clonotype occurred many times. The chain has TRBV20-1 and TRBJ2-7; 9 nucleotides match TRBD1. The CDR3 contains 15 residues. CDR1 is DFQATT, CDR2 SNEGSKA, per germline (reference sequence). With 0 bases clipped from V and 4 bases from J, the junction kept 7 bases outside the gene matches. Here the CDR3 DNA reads TGCAGTGCTAGAGATTTCGAGACAGGGGGTTACGAGCAGTACTTC. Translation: CSARDFETGGYEQYF.

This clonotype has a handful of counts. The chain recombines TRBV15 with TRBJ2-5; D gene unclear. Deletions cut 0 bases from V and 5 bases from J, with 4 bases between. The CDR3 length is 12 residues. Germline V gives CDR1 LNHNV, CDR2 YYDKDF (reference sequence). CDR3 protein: CATSRDIETQYF. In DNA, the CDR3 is TGTGCCACCAGCAGAGATATCGAGACCCAGTACTTC.

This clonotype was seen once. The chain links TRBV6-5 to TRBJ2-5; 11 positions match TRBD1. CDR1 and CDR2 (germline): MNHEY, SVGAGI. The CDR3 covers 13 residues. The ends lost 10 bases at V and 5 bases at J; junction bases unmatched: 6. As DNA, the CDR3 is TGTGCCACCTCGGACAGGGGGCATGAGACCCAGTACTTC. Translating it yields CATSDRGHETQYF.

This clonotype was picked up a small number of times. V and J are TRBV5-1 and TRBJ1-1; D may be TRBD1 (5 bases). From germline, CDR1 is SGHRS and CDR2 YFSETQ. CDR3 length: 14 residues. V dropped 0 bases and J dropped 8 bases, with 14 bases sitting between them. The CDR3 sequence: CASSLGVWGQEAFF. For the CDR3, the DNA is TGCGCCAGCAGCTTGGGCGTCTGGGGCCAGGAAGCTTTCTTT.

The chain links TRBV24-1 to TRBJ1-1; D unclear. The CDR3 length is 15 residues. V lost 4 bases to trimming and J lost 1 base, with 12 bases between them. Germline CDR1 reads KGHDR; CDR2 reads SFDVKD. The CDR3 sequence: CATSDPSGGNTEAFF. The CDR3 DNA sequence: TGTGCCACCAGTGACCCCAGTGGTGGGAACACTGAAGCTTTCTTT.

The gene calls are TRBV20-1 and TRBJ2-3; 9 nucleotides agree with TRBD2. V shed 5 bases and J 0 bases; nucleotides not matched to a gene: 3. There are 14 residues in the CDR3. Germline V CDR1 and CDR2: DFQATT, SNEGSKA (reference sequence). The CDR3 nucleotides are TGCAGTGCTCGAACTAGCGGGAGCACAGATACGCAGTATTTT. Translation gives CSARTSGSTDTQYF.

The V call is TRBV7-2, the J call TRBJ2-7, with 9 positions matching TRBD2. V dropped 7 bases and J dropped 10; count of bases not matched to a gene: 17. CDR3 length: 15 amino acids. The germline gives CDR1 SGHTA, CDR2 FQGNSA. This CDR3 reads CASTPFGLAKLGQYF. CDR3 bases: TGTGCCAGCACCCCGTTTGGACTAGCGAAACTCGGTCAGTACTTC. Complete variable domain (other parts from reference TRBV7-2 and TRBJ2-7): GAGVSQSPSNKVTEKGKDVELRCDPISGHTALYWYRQSLGQGLEFLIYFQGNSAPDKSGLPSDRFSAERTGGSVSTLTIQRTQQEDSAVYLCASTPFGLAKLGQYFGPGTRLTVT.

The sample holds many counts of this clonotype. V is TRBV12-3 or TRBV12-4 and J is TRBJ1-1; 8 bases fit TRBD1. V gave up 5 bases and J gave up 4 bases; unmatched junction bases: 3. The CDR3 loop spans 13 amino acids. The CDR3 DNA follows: TGTGCCAGCAGTCAAACAGGGGGCACTGAAGCTTTCTTT. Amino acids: CASSQTGGTEAFF.

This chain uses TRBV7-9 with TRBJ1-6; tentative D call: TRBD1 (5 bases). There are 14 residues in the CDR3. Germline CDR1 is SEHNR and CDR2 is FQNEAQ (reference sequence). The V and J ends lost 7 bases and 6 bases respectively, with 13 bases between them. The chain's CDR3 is CASNPPGANSPLHF. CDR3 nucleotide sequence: TGTGCCAGCAACCCTCCTGGGGCTAATTCACCCCTCCACTTT.

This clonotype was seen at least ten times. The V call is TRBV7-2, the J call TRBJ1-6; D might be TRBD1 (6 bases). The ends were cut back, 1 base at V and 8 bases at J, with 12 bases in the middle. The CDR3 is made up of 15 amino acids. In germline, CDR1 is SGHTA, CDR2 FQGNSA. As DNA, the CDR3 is TGTGCCAGCAGCTTAGTCAGGGGAGGCGATTCACCCCTCCACTTT. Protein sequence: CASSLVRGGDSPLHF.

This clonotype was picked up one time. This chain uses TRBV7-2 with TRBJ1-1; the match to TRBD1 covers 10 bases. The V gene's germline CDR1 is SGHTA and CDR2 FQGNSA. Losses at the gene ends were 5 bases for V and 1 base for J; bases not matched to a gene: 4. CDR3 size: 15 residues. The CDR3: CASSKRTGGNTEAFF. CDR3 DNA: TGTGCCAGCAGCAAACGGACAGGGGGGAACACTGAAGCTTTCTTT.

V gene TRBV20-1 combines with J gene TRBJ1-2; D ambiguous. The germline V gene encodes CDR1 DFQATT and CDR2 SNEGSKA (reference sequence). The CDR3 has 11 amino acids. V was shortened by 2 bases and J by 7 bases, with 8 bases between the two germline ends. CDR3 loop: CSARSGSGYTF. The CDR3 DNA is TGCAGTGCTAGAAGCGGGAGTGGCTACACCTTC.

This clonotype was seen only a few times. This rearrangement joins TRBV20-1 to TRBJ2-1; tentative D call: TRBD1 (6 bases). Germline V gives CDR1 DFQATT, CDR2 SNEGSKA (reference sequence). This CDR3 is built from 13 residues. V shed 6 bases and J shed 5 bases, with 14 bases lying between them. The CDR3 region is CSALGGAHNEQFF. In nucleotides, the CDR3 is TGCAGTGCCCTAGGGGGAGCCCACAATGAGCAGTTCTTC.

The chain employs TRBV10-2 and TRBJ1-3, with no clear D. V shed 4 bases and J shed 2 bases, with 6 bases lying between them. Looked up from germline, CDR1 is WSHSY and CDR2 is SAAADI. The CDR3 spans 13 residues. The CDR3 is CASSGAPGNTIYF. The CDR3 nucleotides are TGCGCCAGCAGTGGAGCCCCTGGAAACACCATATATTTT.

The CDR3: CASSLGASGRAHEQFF. The CDR3 DNA is TGTGCCAGCAGCTTGGGAGCTAGCGGGAGGGCCCACGAGCAGTTCTTC. This chain connects TRBV5-6 to TRBJ2-1, with 12 positions matching TRBD2. The ends lost 0 bases at V and 10 bases at J; junction bases unmatched: 8. Looked up from germline, CDR1 is SGHDT and CDR2 is YYEEEE. The CDR3 runs to 16 residues.

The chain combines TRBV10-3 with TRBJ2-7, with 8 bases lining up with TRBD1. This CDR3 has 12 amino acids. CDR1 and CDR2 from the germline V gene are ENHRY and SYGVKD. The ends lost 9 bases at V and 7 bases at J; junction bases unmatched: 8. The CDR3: CAMKDRVKEQYF. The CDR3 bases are TGTGCCATGAAGGACAGGGTTAAAGAGCAGTACTTC.

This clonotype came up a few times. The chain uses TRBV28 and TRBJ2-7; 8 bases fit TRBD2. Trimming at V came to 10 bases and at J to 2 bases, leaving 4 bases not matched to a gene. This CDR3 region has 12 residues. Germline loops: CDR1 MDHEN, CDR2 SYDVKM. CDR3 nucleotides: TGTGCCACGGGGGGGCCTACCTACGAGCAGTACTTC. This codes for CATGGPTYEQYF.

This CDR3 reads CATSRDVGRGGEETQYF. For the CDR3, the DNA is TGTGCCACCAGCAGAGATGTTGGGCGGGGGGGCGAGGAGACCCAGTACTTC. The chain uses TRBV15 and TRBJ2-5, with 9 positions matching TRBD2. The CDR3 contains 17 residues. Germline trimming cut 0 bases from V and 5 bases from J; bases unmatched to any gene: 10. Per germline, CDR1 LNHNV and CDR2 YYDKDF (reference sequence).

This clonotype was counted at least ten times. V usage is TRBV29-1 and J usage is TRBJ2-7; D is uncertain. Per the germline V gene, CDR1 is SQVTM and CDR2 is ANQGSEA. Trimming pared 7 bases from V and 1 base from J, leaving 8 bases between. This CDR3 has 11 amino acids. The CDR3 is CSASASYEQYF. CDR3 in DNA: TGCAGCGCCTCGGCTTCCTACGAGCAGTACTTC.

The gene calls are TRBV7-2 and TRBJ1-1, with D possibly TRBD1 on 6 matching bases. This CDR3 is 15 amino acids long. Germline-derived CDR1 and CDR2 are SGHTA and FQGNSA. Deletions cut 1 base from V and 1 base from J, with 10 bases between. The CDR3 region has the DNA TGTGCCAGCAGCTTAGGAGGGGGACCGAACACTGAAGCTTTCTTT. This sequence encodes CASSLGGGPNTEAFF. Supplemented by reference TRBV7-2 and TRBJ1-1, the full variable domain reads GAGVSQSPSNKVTEKGKDVELRCDPISGHTALYWYRQSLGQGLEFLIYFQGNSAPDKSGLPSDRFSAERTGGSVSTLTIQRTQQEDSAVYLCASSLGGGPNTEAFFGQGTRLTVV.

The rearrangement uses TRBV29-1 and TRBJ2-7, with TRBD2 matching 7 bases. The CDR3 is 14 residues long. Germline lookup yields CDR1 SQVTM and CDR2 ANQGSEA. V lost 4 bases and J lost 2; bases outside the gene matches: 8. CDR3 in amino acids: CSVAGGDPAYEQYF. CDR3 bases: TGCAGCGTTGCGGGGGGAGACCCAGCCTACGAGCAGTACTTC.